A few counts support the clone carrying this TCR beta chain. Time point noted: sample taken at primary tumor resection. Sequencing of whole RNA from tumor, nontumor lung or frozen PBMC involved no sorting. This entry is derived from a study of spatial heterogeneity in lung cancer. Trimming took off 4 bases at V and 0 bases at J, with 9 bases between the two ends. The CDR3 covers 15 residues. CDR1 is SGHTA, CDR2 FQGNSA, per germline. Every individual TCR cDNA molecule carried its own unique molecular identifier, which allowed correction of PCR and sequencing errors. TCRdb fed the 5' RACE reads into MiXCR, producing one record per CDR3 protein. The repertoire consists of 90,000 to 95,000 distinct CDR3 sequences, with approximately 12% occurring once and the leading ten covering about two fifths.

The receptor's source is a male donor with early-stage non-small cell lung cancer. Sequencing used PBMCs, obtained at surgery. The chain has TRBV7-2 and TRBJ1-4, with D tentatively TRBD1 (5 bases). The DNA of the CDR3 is TGTGCCAGCAGCTGGACGGGGCCAACTAATGAAAAACTGTTTTTT. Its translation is CASSWTGPTNEKLFF.